This is a list of T cell receptor beta chains from one sample in a study of blood T cell repertoires in COVID-19. The table came from immunoSEQ multiplex PCR; TCRdb's copy has only in-frame clones and leaves some out. The table shows fewer than 250,000 clones, with around four fifths occurring only once. Specimen: peripheral blood. The source of these receptors is a woman in her sixties or seventies with active or convalescent COVID-19. Both conserved end residues are part of each CDR3. Fields, in order: D gene, clone size, V gene, J gene, CDR3 protein, CDR3 DNA. D genes are given only for firm matches. Expanded clones get a size class; other rows say once, few or many, or leave the size out.

>TRBD1|once|TRBV28|TRBJ1-1
CASSSTGTGNTEAFF
TGTGCCAGCAGTTCCACCGGGACAGGGAACACTGAAGCTTTCTTT
>-|few|TRBV13|TRBJ2-1
CASSSQLAGWGYNEQFF
TGTGCCAGCAGCTCCCAATTGGCGGGATGGGGATACAATGAGCAGTTCTTC
>TRBD1|-|TRBV7-6|TRBJ2-7
CASSFRTGGYEQYF
TGTGCCAGCAGCTTTCGGACAGGGGGCTACGAGCAGTACTTC
>-|few|TRBV4-1|TRBJ2-3
CASSQGVGGGTDTQYF
TGCGCCAGCAGCCAAGGGGTGGGGGGAGGCACAGATACGCAGTATTTT
>-|-|TRBV5-6|TRBJ1-6
CASSLDLGQDSPLHF
TGTGCCAGCAGCTTGGACTTGGGGCAGGATTCACCCCTCCACTTT
>-|-|TRBV10-3|TRBJ1-1
CAIRGDTTEAFF
TGTGCCATCAGGGGGGACACAACTGAAGCTTTCTTT
>-|-|TRBV7-9|TRBJ1-5
CASSSELSNQPQHF
TGTGCCAGCAGTTCCGAGCTTAGCAATCAGCCCCAGCATTTT
>-|-|TRBV19|TRBJ2-4
CASSPDEDIQYF
TGTGCCAGTAGCCCTGACGAGGACATTCAGTACTTC
>-|-|TRBV28|TRBJ2-1
CASSSSRGLLVHEQFF
TGTGCCAGCAGTTCCAGTCGAGGACTCCTGGTCCATGAGCAGTTCTTC
>TRBD1|-|TRBV6-5|TRBJ2-2
CASTPDRAGTGELFF
TGTGCCAGCACCCCGGACAGGGCGGGCACCGGGGAGCTGTTTTTT
>-|-|TRBV9|TRBJ2-2
CASSPVTGPTGELFF
TGTGCCAGCAGCCCCGTGACAGGTCCCACCGGGGAGCTGTTTTTT
>TRBD1|-|TRBV19|TRBJ2-1
CASSAADGTGGLNEQFF
TGTGCCAGTAGCGCGGCCGACGGGACAGGGGGTCTCAATGAGCAGTTCTTC
>-|-|TRBV28|TRBJ1-2
CASSLRQLYGYTF
TGTGCCAGCAGTTTGAGACAACTCTATGGCTACACCTTC
>-|-|TRBV10-3|TRBJ1-1
CAIRPEMNTEAFF
TGTGCCATCAGACCAGAAATGAACACTGAAGCTTTCTTT
>-|-|TRBV2|TRBJ1-6
CASSEGQGSYNSPLHF
TGTGCCAGCAGTGAGGGGCAGGGTTCCTATAATTCACCCCTCCACTTT
>TRBD1|-|TRBV28|TRBJ1-5
CASREGALPGNQPQHF
TGTGCCAGCAGGGAGGGGGCCTTACCAGGCAATCAGCCCCAGCATTTT
>TRBD1|-|TRBV10-3|TRBJ1-2
CATVPGGQELYGYTF
TGTGCCACGGTCCCCGGGGGACAGGAGCTCTATGGCTACACCTTC
>TRBD2|-|TRBV4-1|TRBJ2-1
CASTQREGLVDEQFF
TGCGCCAGCACCCAACGGGAGGGCCTAGTGGATGAGCAGTTCTTC
>TRBD1|-|TRBV5-1|TRBJ1-1
CASRGTGGARTEAFF
TGCGCCAGCAGGGGGACAGGGGGCGCGCGGACTGAAGCTTTCTTT
>TRBD1|-|TRBV11-2|TRBJ2-1
CASSLDRGLYNEQFF
TGTGCCAGCAGCTTAGACAGGGGGCTCTACAATGAGCAGTTCTTC
>-|-|TRBV30|TRBJ2-7
CAWSVSGGLYF
TGTGCCTGGAGTGTTTCAGGGGGGCTGTACTTC
>-|-|TRBV19|TRBJ2-3
CASSPGADTQYF
TGTGCCAGTAGCCCCGGGGCAGATACGCAGTATTTT
>-|once|TRBV29-1|TRBJ2-1
CSVRGRSYNEQFF
TGCAGCGTTCGCGGGCGGAGTTACAATGAGCAGTTCTTC
>TRBD2|-|TRBV28|TRBJ2-1
CASSLPLAGSSYNEQFF
TGTGCCAGCAGTTTACCCCTAGCGGGGAGCTCCTACAATGAGCAGTTCTTC
>TRBD2|few|TRBV3-1/TRBV3-2|TRBJ2-2
CASSRSGGNTGELFF
TGTGCCAGCAGCCGGAGCGGGGGGAACACCGGGGAGCTGTTTTTT
>TRBD2|once|TRBV7-2|TRBJ2-1
CASSLSALAGEFPYNEQFF
TGTGCCAGCAGCTTAAGTGCACTAGCGGGGGAATTCCCCTACAATGAGCAGTTCTTC
>-|-|TRBV12-3/TRBV12-4|TRBJ1-2
CASSTGFYGYTF
TGTGCCAGCAGCACAGGGTTTTATGGCTACACCTTC
>TRBD1|-|TRBV28|TRBJ1-1
CASQGVNTEAFF
TGTGCCAGCCAGGGGGTGAACACTGAAGCTTTCTTT
>-|-|TRBV19|TRBJ1-1
CASRPDHRRNTEAFF
TGTGCCAGTAGACCCGACCACAGGAGGAACACTGAAGCTTTCTTT
>-|-|TRBV27|TRBJ1-6
CASSKGQPTSSYNSPLHF
TGTGCCAGCAGTAAGGGACAACCAACAAGCTCCTATAATTCACCCCTCCACTTT
>TRBD1|-|TRBV15|TRBJ2-2
CATSIDRGRSGELFF
TGTGCCACCAGCATCGACAGGGGAAGGTCCGGGGAGCTGTTTTTT
>-|once|TRBV7-9|TRBJ2-3
CASSNQGLPHDTQYF
TGTGCCAGCAGCAACCAGGGGCTACCTCACGATACGCAGTATTTT
>-|-|TRBV24-1|TRBJ2-2
CATSDFPTRGSKGGELFF
TGTGCCACCAGTGATTTTCCGACAAGAGGGAGTAAGGGCGGGGAGCTGTTTTTT
>-|many|TRBV15|TRBJ1-1
CATSRDLPGVGTEAFF
TGTGCCACCAGCAGAGATCTGCCAGGTGTGGGCACTGAAGCTTTCTTT
>-|-|TRBV6-5|TRBJ1-6
CATSLGQMYNSPLHF
TGTGCCACCTCTCTAGGACAAATGTATAATTCACCCCTCCACTTT
>TRBD1|-|TRBV6-5|TRBJ1-1
CASRSGQGEAEAFF
TGTGCCAGCAGAAGCGGACAGGGGGAGGCTGAAGCTTTCTTT
>TRBD1|-|TRBV11-2|TRBJ1-2
CASSSQNPQGAAGYTF
TGTGCCAGCAGCTCCCAGAACCCACAGGGGGCGGCTGGCTACACCTTC
>TRBD1|once|TRBV2|TRBJ1-1
CASRGQVNTEAFF
TGTGCCAGCAGGGGACAGGTGAACACTGAAGCTTTCTTT
>-|-|TRBV6-1|TRBJ1-2
CASSENFAASYGYTF
TGTGCCAGCAGTGAAAATTTCGCGGCATCCTATGGCTACACCTTC
>TRBD1|-|TRBV19|TRBJ1-1
CASSTDRGRATEAFF
TGTGCCAGTAGTACAGACAGGGGAAGGGCCACTGAAGCTTTCTTT
>TRBD2|-|TRBV15|TRBJ2-3
CATSKSGSGKDTQYF
TGTGCCACCAGCAAAAGCGGGAGTGGAAAAGATACGCAGTATTTT
>-|-|TRBV21-1|TRBJ2-4
CASSKGGTSGRGVAKNIQYF
TGTGCCAGCAGCAAAGGTGGGACTAGCGGGAGGGGGGTGGCCAAAAACATTCAGTACTTC
>TRBD1|-|TRBV10-1|TRBJ1-1
CASSETVGGETEAFF
TGCGCCAGCAGTGAGACGGTAGGGGGCGAGACTGAAGCTTTCTTT
>-|few|TRBV19|TRBJ1-3
CASSDWLSGNTIYF
TGTGCCAGTAGTGACTGGTTAAGTGGAAACACCATATATTTT
>-|few|TRBV19|TRBJ1-4
CASSIGAAGDEKLFF
TGTGCCAGTAGTATAGGGGCGGCGGGCGATGAAAAACTGTTTTTT